The clone carrying this T cell receptor beta chain appeared once. Germline V gene data show CDR1 as SGHDT and CDR2 as YYEEEE. This CDR3 region has 13 residues. V was shortened by 1 base and J by 5 bases, with 7 bases between the two germline ends. These data belong to a study of blood T cell repertoires in COVID-19. Study-level information: T cells, B-cell-depleted T cells, or PBMCs supplied cDNA or gDNA.

In the source study's methods: Amplification from reference gene primers served as the basis for estimated nucleated cell counts. The method was immunoSEQ multiplex PCR; TCRdb's version includes in-frame clones alone and lacks a portion of them. V and J calls plus clone size are reproduced from that table; the DNA served to infer D and trimming. Of about 37,000 clones in the sample, roughly 90% are singletons; the top ten hold approximately 10%. This chain joins TRBV5-6 and TRBJ1-5; D not certain. Sequencing input: peripheral blood. This sequence was found in a man aged 60 to 69 with active COVID-19. The CDR3 sequence is CASSLSLDQPQHF. CDR3 DNA: TGTGCCAGCAGCTTGAGCCTTGATCAGCCCCAGCATTTT.